This TCR beta chain comes out of a study of OX40 agonist ivuxolimab in advanced cancers. Study-wide results and limits: There were, on average, more expanded clones in CD8+ T cells than in CD4+.

TCRdb's table, derived via immunoSEQ multiplex PCR, lists solely in-frame clones and lacks some. The sample holds more than 30,000 clones, roughly 90% seen once. This clone was detected once. No antigen is known for it. With 2 bases clipped from V and 3 bases from J, the junction kept 4 bases outside the gene matches. Germline loops: CDR1 MNHNS, CDR2 SASEGT. The CDR3 is made up of 16 amino acids. If patients had autoimmune disease history or systemic immunosuppression, they were excluded. The rearrangement links TRBV6-1 to TRBJ2-5; 12 bases match TRBD2. This specimen was CD4+ or CD8+ T cells sorted from blood, taken in a trial of the OX40 agonist ivuxolimab. The TCR originated in an adult with an advanced solid tumor such as melanoma, head and neck, liver or kidney cancer. CDR3 residues: CASSERGLAGEETQYF. In DNA, the CDR3 is TGTGCCAGCAGTGAACGGGGACTAGCGGGTGAAGAGACCCAGTACTTC.